This TCR beta chain was found in a study of cytomegalovirus exposure and HLA in healthy donors. With 60 Vbeta and 13 Jbeta primers, the PCR was carried out. Libraries were prepared by immunoSEQ multiplex PCR; TCRdb keeps only in-frame clonotypes and omits some of them. The table includes 140,000 to 150,000 clones, 65% to 80% detected once. This CDR3 spans 15 amino acids. Germline CDR1 is SEHNR and CDR2 is FQNEAQ (reference sequence). This clone occurred once. Sequence at one end of the junction differs from germline and may be a read error. The J gene is TRBJ2-3, the V gene TRBV7-9, with D perhaps TRBD2 (6 bases). The receptor was isolated from a woman aged 40 to 50 in good health and CMV-seronegative. Sequences were obtained from PBMCs. The chain's CDR3 is CSSSSLQRVTDTQYF. Written as DNA, the CDR3 is TGTTCCAGCAGTTCCTTGCAGCGGGTCACAGATACGCAGTATTTT.